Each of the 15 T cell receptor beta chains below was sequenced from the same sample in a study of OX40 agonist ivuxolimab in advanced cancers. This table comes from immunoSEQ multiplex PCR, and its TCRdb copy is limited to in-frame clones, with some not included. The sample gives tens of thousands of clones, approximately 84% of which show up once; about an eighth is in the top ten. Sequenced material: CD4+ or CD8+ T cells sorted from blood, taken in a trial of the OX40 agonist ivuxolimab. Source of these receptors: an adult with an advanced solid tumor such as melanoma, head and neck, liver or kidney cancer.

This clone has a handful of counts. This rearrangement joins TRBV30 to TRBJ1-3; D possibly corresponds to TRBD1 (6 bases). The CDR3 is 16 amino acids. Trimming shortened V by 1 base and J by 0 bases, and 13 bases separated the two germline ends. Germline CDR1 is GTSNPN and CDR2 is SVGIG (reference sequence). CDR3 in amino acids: CAWSGGRWSSGNTIYF. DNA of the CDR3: TGTGCCTGGAGTGGGGGGCGGTGGAGCTCTGGAAACACCATATATTTT.

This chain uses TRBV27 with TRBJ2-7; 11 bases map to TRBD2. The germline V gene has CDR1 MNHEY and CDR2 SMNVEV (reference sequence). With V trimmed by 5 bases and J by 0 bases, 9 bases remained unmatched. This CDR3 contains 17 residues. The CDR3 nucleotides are TGTGCCAGCAGTCGTCTAGCGGGAGGCTCGATCTCCTACGAGCAGTACTTC. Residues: CASSRLAGGSISYEQYF.

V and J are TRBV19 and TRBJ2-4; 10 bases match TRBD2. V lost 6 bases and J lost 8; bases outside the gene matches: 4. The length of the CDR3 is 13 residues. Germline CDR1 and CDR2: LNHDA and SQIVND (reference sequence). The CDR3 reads CASRASGSYIQYF. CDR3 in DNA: TGTGCCAGTAGGGCTAGCGGGAGTTACATTCAGTACTTC. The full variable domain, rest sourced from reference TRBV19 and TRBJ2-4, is DGGITQSPKYLFRKEGQNVTLSCEQNLNHDAMYWYRQDPGQGLRLIYYSQIVNDFQKGDIAEGYSVSREKKESFPLTVTSAQKNPTAFYLCASRASGSYIQYFGAGTRLSVL.

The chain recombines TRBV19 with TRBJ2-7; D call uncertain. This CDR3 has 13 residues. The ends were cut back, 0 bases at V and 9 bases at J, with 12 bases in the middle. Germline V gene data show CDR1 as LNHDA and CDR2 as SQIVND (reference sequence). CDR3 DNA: TGTGCCAGTAGTATAGATCGGGCTTCTTCGCAGTACTTC. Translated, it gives CASSIDRASSQYF.

The CDR3 spells CASSEEGYEQYF. The CDR3 DNA reads TGTGCCAGTAGCGAGGAGGGCTACGAGCAGTACTTC. This chain connects TRBV19 to TRBJ2-7, with TRBD2 as a possible D gene (6 bases). The CDR3 has 12 amino acids. V was trimmed by 6 bases and J by 3 bases, leaving 9 bases between them. CDR1 LNHDA and CDR2 SQIVND come from the germline V gene (reference sequence).

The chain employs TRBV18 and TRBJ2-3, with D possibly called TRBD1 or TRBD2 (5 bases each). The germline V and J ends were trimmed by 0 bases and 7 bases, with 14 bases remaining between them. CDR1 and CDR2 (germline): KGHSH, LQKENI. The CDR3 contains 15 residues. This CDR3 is CASSPPEGPIYTQYF. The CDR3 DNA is TGTGCCAGCTCACCACCTGAGGGACCCATTTATACGCAGTATTTT. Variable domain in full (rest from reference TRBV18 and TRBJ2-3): NAGVMQNPRHLVRRRGQEARLRCSPMKGHSHVYWYRQLPEEGLKFMVYLQKENIIDESGMPKERFSAEFPKEGPSILRIQQVVRGDSAAYFCASSPPEGPIYTQYFGPGTRLTVL.

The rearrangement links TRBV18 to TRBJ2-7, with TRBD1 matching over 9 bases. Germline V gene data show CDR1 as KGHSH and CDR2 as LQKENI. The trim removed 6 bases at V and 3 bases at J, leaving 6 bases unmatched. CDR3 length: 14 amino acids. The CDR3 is CASSRDRADYEQYF. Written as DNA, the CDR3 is TGTGCCAGCTCCAGGGACAGGGCTGACTACGAGCAGTACTTC.

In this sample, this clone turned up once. CDR3 in amino acids: CASTPGRRELNEQFF. In DNA, the CDR3 is TGCGCCAGCACCCCCGGACGCAGGGAACTCAATGAGCAGTTCTTC. The chain is built from TRBV5-1 and TRBJ2-1; D possibly corresponds to TRBD1 (5 bases). CDR3 length: 15 amino acids. The V gene lost 6 bases and the J gene lost 6 bases, with 19 bases spanning the gap. Germline V gives CDR1 SGHRS, CDR2 YFSETQ.

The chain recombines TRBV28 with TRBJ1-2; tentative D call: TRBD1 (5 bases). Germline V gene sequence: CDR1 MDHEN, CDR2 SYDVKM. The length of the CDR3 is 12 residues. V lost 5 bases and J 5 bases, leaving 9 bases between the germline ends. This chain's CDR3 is CASSRGPYGYTF. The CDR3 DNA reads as TGTGCCAGCAGTAGGGGACCTTATGGCTACACCTTC.

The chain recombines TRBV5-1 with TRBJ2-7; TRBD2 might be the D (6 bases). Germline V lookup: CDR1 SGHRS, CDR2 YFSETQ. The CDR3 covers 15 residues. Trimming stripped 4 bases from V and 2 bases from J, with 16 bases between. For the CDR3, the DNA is TGCGCCAGCAGCCGTGCACTAGCCACGACCTACGAGCAGTACTTC. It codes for CASSRALATTYEQYF.

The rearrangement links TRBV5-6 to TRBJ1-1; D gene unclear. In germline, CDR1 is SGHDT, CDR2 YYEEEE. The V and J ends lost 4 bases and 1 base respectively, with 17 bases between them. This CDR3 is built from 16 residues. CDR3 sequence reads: CASSGGLRLENTEAFF. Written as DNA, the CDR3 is TGTGCCAGCAGCGGAGGACTTCGACTGGAGAACACTGAAGCTTTCTTT.

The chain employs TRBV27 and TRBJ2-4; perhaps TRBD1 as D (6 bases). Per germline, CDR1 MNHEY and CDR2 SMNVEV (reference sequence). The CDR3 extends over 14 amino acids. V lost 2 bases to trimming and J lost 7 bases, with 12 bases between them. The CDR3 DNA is TGTGCCAGCAGTTTACAGGGGAGCATGAACATTCAGTACTTC. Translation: CASSLQGSMNIQYF.

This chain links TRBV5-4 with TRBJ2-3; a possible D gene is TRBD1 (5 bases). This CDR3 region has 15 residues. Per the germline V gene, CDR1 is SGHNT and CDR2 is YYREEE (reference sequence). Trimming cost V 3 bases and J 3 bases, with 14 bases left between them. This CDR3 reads CASSSSGMRTDTQYF. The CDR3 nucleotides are TGTGCCAGCAGCTCCTCAGGGATGAGAACAGATACGCAGTATTTT.

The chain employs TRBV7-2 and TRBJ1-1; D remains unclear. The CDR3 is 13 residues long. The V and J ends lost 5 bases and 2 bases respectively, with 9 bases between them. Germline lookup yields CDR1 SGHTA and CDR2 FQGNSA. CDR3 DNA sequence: TGTGCCAGCAGCGCGGACCTCAACACTGAAGCTTTCTTT. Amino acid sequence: CASSADLNTEAFF.

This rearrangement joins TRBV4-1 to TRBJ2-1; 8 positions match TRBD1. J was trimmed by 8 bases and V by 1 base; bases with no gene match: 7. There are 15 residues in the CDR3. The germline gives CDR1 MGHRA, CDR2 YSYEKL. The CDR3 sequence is CASSQGGQGAYEQFF. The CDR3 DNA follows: TGCGCCAGCAGCCAAGGAGGGCAGGGGGCGTATGAGCAGTTCTTC.